The 18 T cell receptor beta chains given below trace back to one sample, sequenced in a study of CD8 T cells in Susac syndrome. An amount of RNA that ranged from about 0.45 to 1 ug was reverse transcribed with random hexamers. TCRdb processed the immunoSEQ multiplex PCR reads anew with MiXCR; each CDR3 protein has one entry. The table lists under 200,000 distinct CDR3 sequences, roughly 90% of them singletons. The sequencing sample was made of CD4+ T cells from PBMCs. Every receptor here comes from a human donor with Susac syndrome.

This sequence joins TRBV6-5 and TRBJ2-7, with D maybe TRBD2 (5 bases). Germline assignment: CDR1 MNHEY and CDR2 SVGAGI. Trimming cost V 0 bases and J 5 bases, with 11 bases left between them. The CDR3 has 14 amino acids. Here the CDR3 reads CASSYSYGDNEQYF. CDR3 bases: TGTGCCAGCAGTTACTCGTACGGGGATAACGAGCAGTACTTC.

This chain connects TRBV7-3 to TRBJ2-2; 11 positions agree with TRBD2. Unmatched junction bases numbered 6, after V lost 3 bases and J lost 6 bases. The CDR3 loop spans 16 amino acids. Germline CDR1 is SGHTA and CDR2 is FQGTGA. The CDR3 coding sequence is TGTGCCAGCAGCTTGAGGCTAGCGGGGGGTCCCGGGGAGCTGTTTTTT. Protein product: CASSLRLAGGPGELFF.

The chain employs TRBV20-1 and TRBJ2-6; the D is unclear. V was shortened by 3 bases and J by 0 bases, with 6 bases between the two germline ends. The germline V gene has CDR1 DFQATT and CDR2 SNEGSKA (reference sequence). This CDR3 contains 14 residues. The CDR3 bases are TGCAGTGCTAGGGTCGCCTCTGGGGCCAACGTCCTGACTTTC. As protein: CSARVASGANVLTF.

The rearrangement links TRBV6-5 to TRBJ1-3; a possible D gene is TRBD1 (5 bases). V gave up 2 bases and J gave up 0 bases, with 11 bases separating them. The CDR3 sequence is 16 residues long. The germline V gene encodes CDR1 MNHEY and CDR2 SVGAGI. CDR3 amino acids: CASSYTGVSSGNTIYF. The CDR3 region has the DNA TGTGCCAGCAGTTACACGGGGGTGAGCTCTGGAAACACCATATATTTT.

The V gene is TRBV25-1, the J gene TRBJ2-1; 12 bases align to TRBD2. Trimming removed 4 bases from V and 2 bases from J; junction bases left unmatched: 3. Germline assignment: CDR1 MGHDK and CDR2 SYGVNS. This CDR3 spans 16 amino acids. The CDR3 protein is CASSGTSGIAYNEQFF. CDR3 nucleotide sequence: TGTGCCAGCAGTGGGACTAGCGGGATTGCCTACAATGAGCAGTTCTTC.

The chain is built from TRBV19 and TRBJ1-4, with TRBD1 matching over 10 bases. After removal of 5 bases from V and 8 bases from J, the junction contained 8 bases not matched to a gene. The CDR3 loop spans 15 amino acids. Per the germline V gene, CDR1 is LNHDA and CDR2 is SQIVND (reference sequence). The DNA of the CDR3 is TGTGCCAGTAGTGTCCCCGGGACAGGGGAGGAAAAACTGTTTTTT. Translating gives CASSVPGTGEEKLFF.

The CDR3 loop is CASSSSGARSGNTIYF. In nucleotides, the CDR3 is TGTGCCAGCAGTTCATCAGGGGCTCGTTCTGGAAACACCATATATTTT. This sequence joins TRBV27 and TRBJ1-3, with D perhaps TRBD1 (6 bases). This CDR3 contains 16 residues. The germline V and J ends were trimmed by 4 bases and 1 base, with 14 bases remaining between them. The germline gives CDR1 MNHEY, CDR2 SMNVEV (reference sequence).

This clonotype was detected only once. V gene TRBV4-2 combines with J gene TRBJ2-5, with 10 bases identical to TRBD2. Germline CDR1 reads LGHNA; CDR2 reads YNFKEQ. V dropped 1 base and J dropped 5; count of bases not matched to a gene: 10. This CDR3 spans 17 amino acids. The DNA of the CDR3 is TGTGCCAGCAGCCAAGCGGGGGCTAGCGGGGGCTGGGAGACCCAGTACTTC. Amino acid sequence: CASSQAGASGGWETQYF.

The CDR3 region is CSVGGLAGETQYF. CDR3 bases: TGCAGCGTCGGTGGACTAGCCGGGGAGACCCAGTACTTC. The J gene is TRBJ2-5, the V gene TRBV29-1; 8 bases map to TRBD2. Unmatched junction bases numbered 8, after V lost 6 bases and J lost 5 bases. The V gene's germline CDR1 is SQVTM and CDR2 ANQGSEA. The CDR3 length is 13 residues.

V is TRBV30 and J is TRBJ2-1; 8 nucleotides match TRBD1. Trimming removed 8 bases from V and 6 bases from J; junction bases left unmatched: 12. Germline V gives CDR1 GTSNPN, CDR2 SVGIG (reference sequence). The CDR3 totals 14 residues. The CDR3 nucleotides read TGTGCCAGACGTACAGGGGGTTTAGGCAATGAGCAGTTCTTC. It is translated as CARRTGGLGNEQFF.

The rearrangement uses TRBV2 and TRBJ2-4; perhaps TRBD1 as D (6 bases). Germline V gene data show CDR1 as SNHLY and CDR2 as FYNNEI. The CDR3 is 11 amino acids. The V and J ends lost 5 bases and 12 bases respectively, with 11 bases between them. The CDR3 DNA reads as TGTGCCAGCAGTTGGACAGCGGATCAGTACTTC. It yields the protein CASSWTADQYF.

This chain connects TRBV24-1 to TRBJ1-5; D is unresolved. V shed 4 bases and J shed 2 bases, with 17 bases lying between them. CDR3 size: 17 residues. The germline gives CDR1 KGHDR, CDR2 SFDVKD. CDR3 nucleotides: TGTGCCACCAGTGACCCCCCCGTAGACGGTCGCAATCAGCCCCAGCATTTT. Protein sequence: CATSDPPVDGRNQPQHF.

The V gene is TRBV7-9, the J gene TRBJ2-1; 9 bases fit TRBD1. Trimming took 5 bases from V and 8 from J; bases not matched to a gene: 10. This CDR3 is 15 amino acids long. Germline V gene sequence: CDR1 SEHNR, CDR2 FQNEAQ (reference sequence). CDR3 amino acids: CASSKTGGAVYEQFF. The CDR3 region has the DNA TGTGCCAGCAGCAAAACAGGGGGCGCGGTCTATGAGCAGTTCTTC.

V gene TRBV7-9 combines with J gene TRBJ1-4; D not certain. The CDR3 has 14 amino acids. V was trimmed by 4 bases and J by 0 bases, leaving 6 bases between them. Germline V CDR1 and CDR2: SEHNR, FQNEAQ (reference sequence). CDR3 nucleotides: TGTGCCAGCAGCTCGGACGCAACTAATGAAAAACTGTTTTTT. Translation: CASSSDATNEKLFF.

The chain employs TRBV5-1 and TRBJ1-5; D gene ambiguous. The CDR3 sequence is 14 residues long. Per the germline V gene, CDR1 is SGHRS and CDR2 is YFSETQ. Trimming removed 0 bases at V and 5 bases at J, with 9 bases between. As DNA, the CDR3 is TGCGCCAGCAGCTTGGAGGGATCCCATCAGCCCCAGCATTTT. Its protein is CASSLEGSHQPQHF.

V gene TRBV12-3 or TRBV12-4 combines with J gene TRBJ1-2; 7 positions match TRBD1. The CDR3 is 14 residues long. Unmatched junction bases numbered 2, after V lost 0 bases and J lost 4 bases. The CDR3 region has the DNA TGTGCCAGCAGTTTAGCGACAGGGCCCTATGGCTACACCTTC. It encodes CASSLATGPYGYTF.

The chain is built from TRBV11-2 and TRBJ1-4; 7 nucleotides match TRBD1. J gave up 2 bases and V 3 bases, and 9 bases lay outside the gene matches. Germline CDR1 reads SGHAT; CDR2 reads FQNNGV. CDR3 length: 17 amino acids. CDR3 region: CASSFGQGVQTNEKLFF. The CDR3 DNA is TGTGCCAGCAGCTTTGGTCAGGGGGTACAGACTAATGAAAAACTGTTTTTT.

The J gene is TRBJ1-1, the V gene TRBV16; D remains unclear. This CDR3 has 15 amino acids. CDR1 and CDR2 from the germline V gene are KGHSY and FQNENV. V was clipped by 4 bases and J by 6 bases, with 18 bases between them. Here the CDR3 reads CASSPIPVEVAEAFF. CDR3 DNA: TGTGCCAGCAGCCCGATACCGGTCGAGGTTGCTGAAGCTTTCTTT.